This T cell receptor beta chain was captured by sequencing in a study of CXCR3-negative and CXCR3-positive naive CD8 T cells. General study results and limits: Much lower diversity was found in memory CD8+ cells, while both naive subsets had comparably high diversity. Compared with CXCR3-negative naive cells, CXCR3-positive naive cells showed more hydrophobic TRB CDR3s.

In preparing the TRB cDNA libraries, 5' RACE with UMI labels was used. TCRdb derives one entry per CDR3 protein from the 5' RACE reads, leaving out DNA. The sample table sets out roughly 89,000 distinct CDR3 sequences. Cells classed as naive CD8+ T cells were CD45RO-CCR7+CD27+CD95-. Comment on this clonotype: The antigen is undetermined.

Germline loops: CDR1 LGHNA, CDR2 YSLEER. The CDR3 runs to 16 residues. The sample consisted of naive CXCR3- CD8+ T cells from blood. Subset reported: CD45RO-CCR7+CD27+CD95- naive CD8+ T cells lacking CXCR3 (TNR3-). The chain recombines TRBV4-3 with TRBJ2-1; the D call from TCRdb, TRBD2, cannot be confirmed without DNA. The TCR originated in a human donor in good health. Some clones in this sample may be carry-over from other donors' samples. This CDR3 is CASSPSAGFAHNEQFF.